This T cell receptor (beta chain) was sequenced for a study of blood T cell repertoires in COVID-19. In the study overall: The samples span acute and convalescent COVID-19 from the United States, Italy and Spain. Nucleic acid was either cDNA or gDNA, and it came from T cells, B-cell-depleted T cells, or PBMCs.

This CDR3 contains 14 residues. Trimming cost V 8 bases and J 4 bases, with 17 bases left between them. Looked up from germline, CDR1 is SEHNR and CDR2 is FQNEAQ (reference sequence). The method was immunoSEQ multiplex PCR; TCRdb's version includes in-frame clones alone and lacks a portion of them. The sample lists over 200,000 clones, almost 90% occurring once. Clinical histories supplied by participants themselves formed the basis of cohort assignment. The V call is TRBV7-9, the J call TRBJ1-1; no reliable D call. This TCR was recovered from a man younger than 40 who had been exposed to COVID-19. Sequencing was carried out using PBMCs or T cells enriched from blood (not recorded which). Written as DNA, the CDR3 is TGTGCCAGCCGGCTGGGTAGAGGGTTCACTGAAGCTTTCTTT. Translation: CASRLGRGFTEAFF.